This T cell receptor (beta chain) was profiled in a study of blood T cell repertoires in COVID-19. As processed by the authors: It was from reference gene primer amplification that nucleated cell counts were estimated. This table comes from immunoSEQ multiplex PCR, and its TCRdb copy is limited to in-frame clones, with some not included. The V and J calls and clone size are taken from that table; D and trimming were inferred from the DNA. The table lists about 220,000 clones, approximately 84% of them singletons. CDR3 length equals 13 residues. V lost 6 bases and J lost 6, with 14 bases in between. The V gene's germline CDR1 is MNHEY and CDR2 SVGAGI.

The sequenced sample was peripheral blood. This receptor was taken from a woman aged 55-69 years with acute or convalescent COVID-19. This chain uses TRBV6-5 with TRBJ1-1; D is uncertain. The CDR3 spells CASRYGVGSEAFF. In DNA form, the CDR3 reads TGTGCCAGCAGATATGGCGTGGGCTCTGAAGCTTTCTTT.